Shown below are 27 T cell receptor beta chains from a single sample sequenced in a study of T cell responses to AZD1222 COVID-19 vaccine (dated by TCRdb to the early 2020s). Per the publication, the time point label means: baseline before first vaccination. The library was obtained by the immunoSEQ multiplex PCR assay. Imported from immuneACCESS, the table was reduced by TCRdb to in-frame sequences with V and J called. These copies leave out some clones; in studies compared against another copy, an unresolved V gene accounts for under half, and the cause of the remainder is not known. This sample lists more than 95,000 clones; 89% were detected once. 18% of the sample lies in the top ten. Here the sequenced sample was peripheral blood, taken on day 0 of AZD1222 vaccination. The receptors derive from an adult in good health.

This chain links TRBV9 with TRBJ2-1, with 10 nucleotides matching TRBD1. The CDR3 covers 15 residues. V lost 4 bases to trimming and J lost 5 bases; unmatched junction nucleotides: 6. Per germline, CDR1 SGDLS and CDR2 YYNGEE. The CDR3 DNA sequence: TGTGCCAGCAGCTTCCGGGACAGGGGAAACAATGAGCAGTTCTTC. Translating gives CASSFRDRGNNEQFF.

The chain carries TRBV5-1 and TRBJ2-7; TRBD1 matches 9 bases. The trim removed 2 bases at V and 4 bases at J, leaving 4 bases unmatched. The CDR3 contains 14 residues. In germline, CDR1 is SGHRS, CDR2 YFSETQ. The CDR3 sequence is CASSLDGTGYEQYF. CDR3 nucleotide sequence: TGCGCCAGCAGCTTAGACGGGACAGGGTACGAGCAGTACTTC.

On this clone itself: The same CDR3 also results from other DNA sequences found in this sample. The chain carries TRBV7-2 and TRBJ2-7; D is tentatively TRBD1 or TRBD2 (6 bases each). The CDR3 is 13 amino acids. V dropped 3 bases and J dropped 2 bases, with 8 bases sitting between them. The germline CDR1 and CDR2 sequences are SGHTA and FQGNSA. The CDR3 region has the DNA TGTGCCAGCAGCTTGGGGGGCCCCTACGAGCAGTACTTC. This translates into CASSLGGPYEQYF.

This sequence joins TRBV9 and TRBJ1-2, with a weak D call TRBD1 (6 bases). V was shortened by 6 bases and J by 3 bases, with 12 bases between the two germline ends. The germline V gene has CDR1 SGDLS and CDR2 YYNGEE. The CDR3 spans 13 residues. This CDR3 is CASTPTGDYGYTF. The CDR3 region has the DNA TGTGCCAGCACCCCGACAGGAGACTATGGCTACACCTTC. Looking up the rest from reference TRBV9 and TRBJ1-2 gives the full variable domain: DSGVTQTPKHLITATGQRVTLRCSPRSGDLSVYWYQQSLDQGLQFLIQYYNGEERAKGNILERFSAQQFPDLHSELNLSSLELGDSALYFCASTPTGDYGYTFGSGTRLTVV.

The V gene is TRBV7-3, the J gene TRBJ2-7; 7 bases fit TRBD1. Germline CDR1 reads SGHTA; CDR2 reads FQGTGA. V shed 7 bases, J shed 6 bases, and the junction held 15 bases outside the gene matches. The CDR3 extends over 15 amino acids. CDR3 sequence: CASTHPKQGVAEQYF. For the CDR3, the DNA is TGTGCCAGCACCCATCCCAAGCAGGGGGTCGCCGAGCAGTACTTC. Supplemented by reference TRBV7-3 and TRBJ2-7, the full variable domain reads GAGVSQTPSNKVTEKGKYVELRCDPISGHTALYWYRQSLGQGPEFLIYFQGTGAADDSGLPNDRFFAVRPEGSVSTLKIQRTERGDSAVYLCASTHPKQGVAEQYFGPGTRLTVT.

The CDR3 region has the DNA TGTGCCAGCAAGCCAGGGGGCTACGAGCAGTACTTC. Translation gives CASKPGGYEQYF. This chain uses TRBV2 with TRBJ2-7, with TRBD1 identical over 7 bases. V shed 7 bases, J shed 3 bases, and the junction held 3 bases outside the gene matches. The CDR3 has 12 residues. From germline, CDR1 is SNHLY and CDR2 FYNNEI.

The J gene is TRBJ2-5, the V gene TRBV19; D is perhaps TRBD1 or TRBD2 (6 bases each). This CDR3 has 14 amino acids. Trimming took off 5 bases at V and 1 base at J, with 11 bases between the two ends. The germline V gene has CDR1 LNHDA and CDR2 SQIVND (reference sequence). The CDR3 loop reads CASSPWGAQETQYF. CDR3 DNA: TGTGCCAGTAGTCCGTGGGGGGCCCAAGAGACCCAGTACTTC.

V gene TRBV10-2 combines with J gene TRBJ2-3; D is unclear. Trimming cost V 8 bases and J 0 bases, with 12 bases left between them. The CDR3 sequence is 14 residues long. Germline V CDR1 and CDR2: WSHSY, SAAADI. The CDR3 reads CASGSGRSTDTQYF. The DNA for the CDR3 is TGCGCCAGCGGCTCCGGCAGAAGCACAGATACGCAGTATTTT.

The chain uses TRBV9 and TRBJ1-1, with TRBD1 matching over 9 bases. The trim removed 4 bases at V and 0 bases at J, leaving 4 bases unmatched. Per germline, CDR1 SGDLS and CDR2 YYNGEE. The CDR3 is made up of 15 amino acids. CDR3 in DNA: TGTGCCAGCAGCAGACAGGGGGATATGAACACTGAAGCTTTCTTT. This gives the protein CASSRQGDMNTEAFF.

This chain joins TRBV4-2 and TRBJ2-7; D may match TRBD1 or TRBD2 (6 bases each). CDR1 is LGHNA and CDR2 is YNFKEQ in the germline V gene. The germline V and J ends were trimmed by 0 bases and 4 bases, with 19 bases remaining between them. This CDR3 has 17 residues. CDR3 sequence reads: CASSQDLVGGHPYEQYF. CDR3 bases: TGTGCCAGCAGCCAAGATCTGGTGGGGGGCCACCCTTACGAGCAGTACTTC.

This chain joins TRBV19 and TRBJ1-2, with unresolved D. This CDR3 has 13 amino acids. V was cut by 3 bases and J by 1 base, with 6 bases left in between. The germline CDR1 and CDR2 sequences are LNHDA and SQIVND (reference sequence). In nucleotides, the CDR3 is TGTGCCAGTAGTATCGCAGTTAACTATGGCTACACCTTC. This gives the protein CASSIAVNYGYTF.

In its sample, this clone was seen once. V and J are TRBV6-2 or TRBV6-3 and TRBJ1-5; TRBD1 might be the D (6 bases). The germline gives CDR1 MNHEY, CDR2 SVGEGT. This CDR3 comprises 24 residues. Trimming took off 6 bases at V and 0 bases at J, with 39 bases between the two ends. This chain's CDR3 is CASSPRVVSQGDRTPVYSNQPQHF. The CDR3 region has the DNA TGTGCCAGCAGCCCAAGAGTAGTTTCACAGGGTGATCGGACCCCGGTTTATAGCAATCAGCCCCAGCATTTT.

The chain links TRBV6-5 to TRBJ2-7, with 7 bases matching TRBD1. This CDR3 contains 15 residues. With 8 bases clipped from V and 5 bases from J, the junction kept 15 bases outside the gene matches. The V gene's germline CDR1 is MNHEY and CDR2 SVGAGI. This CDR3 reads CASLSSGGLIHEQYF. CDR3 in DNA: TGTGCCAGCCTGTCGTCAGGGGGTTTAATCCACGAGCAGTACTTC.

This rearrangement joins TRBV9 to TRBJ2-7; 11 bases line up with TRBD1. Germline values: CDR1 SGDLS, CDR2 YYNGEE. Unmatched junction bases numbered 10, after V lost 3 bases and J lost 5 bases. CDR3 length equals 16 residues. CDR3 residues: CASSERGQGASNEQYF. The CDR3 DNA is TGTGCCAGCAGCGAGAGAGGACAGGGGGCTAGTAACGAGCAGTACTTC.

In regard to this clone: One end of the junction varies from germline; a read error may be responsible. The V call is TRBV2, the J call TRBJ2-3, with D tentatively TRBD2 (7 bases). Germline V lookup: CDR1 SNHLY, CDR2 FYNNEI. The CDR3 length is 10 residues. This CDR3 reads CASSREGGFF. In nucleotides, the CDR3 is TGTGCCAGCAGTAGGGAGGGGGGGTTTTTT.

V and J are TRBV14 and TRBJ1-1; TRBD1 agrees at 10 bases. From germline, CDR1 is SGHDN and CDR2 FVKESK. J lost 9 bases, V lost 5 bases, and 12 bases had no gene match. This CDR3 region has 15 residues. The DNA of the CDR3 is TGTGCCAGCAGCTCCCAGCTAATGGGACAGGGGAAAGCTTTCTTT. Translating gives CASSSQLMGQGKAFF. Using reference TRBV14 and TRBJ1-1 for the parts outside the CDR3, the full variable domain is EAGVTQFPSHSVIEKGQTVTLRCDPISGHDNLYWYRRVMGKEIKFLLHFVKESKQDESGMPNNRFLAERTGGTYSTLKVQPAELEDSGVYFCASSSQLMGQGKAFFGQGTRLTVV.

A single count supports this clone. The chain couples TRBV30 to TRBJ2-7; weak D call: TRBD1 (5 bases). Per germline, CDR1 GTSNPN and CDR2 SVGIG (reference sequence). The CDR3 sequence is 12 residues long. V was shortened by 0 bases and J by 5 bases, with 8 bases between the two germline ends. The CDR3 protein is CAWSVGVDEQYF. The CDR3 DNA follows: TGTGCCTGGAGTGTAGGGGTGGACGAGCAGTACTTC.

CDR3 DNA: TGCAGTGCCCTAACAGGGTACGAGCAGTACTTC. Protein sequence: CSALTGYEQYF. V and J are TRBV20-1 and TRBJ2-7; D is possibly TRBD1 (6 bases). V was trimmed by 6 bases and J by 4 bases, leaving 10 bases between them. This CDR3 has 11 residues. CDR1 is DFQATT, CDR2 SNEGSKA, per germline (reference sequence).

The sample holds one count of this clone. This rearrangement joins TRBV10-3 to TRBJ1-1, with D unclear. The CDR3 has 14 residues. The germline V gene has CDR1 ENHRY and CDR2 SYGVKD. V lost 0 bases and J lost 0, with 5 bases in between. As DNA, the CDR3 is TGTGCCATCAGTGAGTCAGGAGTGAACACTGAAGCTTTCTTT. Translated: CAISESGVNTEAFF.

A few counts support this clone. This chain uses TRBV2 with TRBJ1-1; D not certain. CDR3 length equals 12 residues. The V gene lost 5 bases and the J gene lost 1 base, with 5 bases spanning the gap. Germline-derived CDR1 and CDR2 are SNHLY and FYNNEI. In nucleotides, the CDR3 is TGTGCCAGCAGTCAGAAGAACACTGAAGCTTTCTTT. It is translated as CASSQKNTEAFF. The full variable domain, its missing parts supplied by reference TRBV2 and TRBJ1-1, is EPEVTQTPSHQVTQMGQEVILRCVPISNHLYFYWYRQILGQKVEFLVSFYNNEISEKSEIFDDQFSVERPDGSNFTLKIRSTKLEDSAMYFCASSQKNTEAFFGQGTRLTVV.

This clone was detected a few times. The chain recombines TRBV4-1 with TRBJ2-5; possibly TRBD1 for D (7 bases). CDR3 size: 19 residues. V was clipped by 0 bases and J by 4 bases, with 24 bases between them. CDR1 and CDR2 (germline): MGHRA, YSYEKL. In DNA, the CDR3 is TGCGCCAGCAGCCAAGAGGTCAGTGGAGGGGGCCCCTCCTCAGAGACCCAGTACTTC. It encodes CASSQEVSGGGPSSETQYF.

The rearrangement uses TRBV5-6 and TRBJ1-5; D not resolved. Trimming removed 5 bases at V and 6 bases at J, with 9 bases between. CDR1 and CDR2 (germline): SGHDT, YYEEEE. This CDR3 is built from 12 residues. The CDR3 DNA reads TGTGCCAGCAGTAACGGTATTCAGCCCCAGCATTTT. Amino acids: CASSNGIQPQHF.

This clone was recorded only once. The rearrangement uses TRBV13 and TRBJ1-5; TRBD1 might be the D (6 bases). CDR1 and CDR2 from the germline V gene are PRHDT and FYEKMQ (reference sequence). Deletions cut 3 bases from V and 2 bases from J, with 11 bases between. The CDR3 consists of 15 residues. CDR3 in DNA: TGTGCCAGCAGCTTGGGACACGGGGGCAATCAGCCCCAGCATTTT. Its translation is CASSLGHGGNQPQHF.

The chain carries TRBV25-1 and TRBJ1-2; the D is unclear. V gave up 3 bases and J gave up 0 bases, with 11 bases separating them. CDR1 and CDR2 from the germline V gene are MGHDK and SYGVNS. This CDR3 contains 15 residues. The CDR3 DNA is TGTGCCAGCAGTGATTACTCACTACCTAACTATGGCTACACCTTC. Amino acids: CASSDYSLPNYGYTF.

The CDR3 loop reads CASSSSPHLYNEQFF. Here the CDR3 DNA reads TGTGCCAGCAGCTCTAGCCCACACCTTTACAATGAGCAGTTCTTC. The chain couples TRBV9 to TRBJ2-1, with D tentatively TRBD2 (5 bases). The CDR3 totals 15 residues. The V and J ends lost 4 bases and 4 bases respectively, with 15 bases between them. Germline CDR1 and CDR2: SGDLS and YYNGEE.

This rearrangement joins TRBV5-1 to TRBJ2-3, with D perhaps TRBD1 or TRBD2 (5 bases each). Trimming pared 4 bases from V and 4 bases from J, leaving 16 bases between. Germline CDR1 and CDR2: SGHRS and YFSETQ. CDR3 length equals 15 residues. DNA of the CDR3: TGCGCCAGCAGCCCTAGTGGGGGTCCACCAGATACGCAGTATTTT. This encodes CASSPSGGPPDTQYF.

This chain links TRBV12-3 or TRBV12-4 with TRBJ1-1; no clear D gene. Between the trimmed V and J ends, which lost 0 bases and 5 bases, there was a span of 4 bases. The CDR3 spans 12 residues. As DNA, the CDR3 is TGTGCCAGCAGTTTAGCCGCGACTGAAGCTTTCTTT. Translating gives CASSLAATEAFF.